This is a list of T cell receptor beta chains from one sample in a study of siplizumab effects on memory and regulatory T cells. Sequencing was performed with immunoSEQ multiplex PCR; in TCRdb, only in-frame clones are kept and a portion is missing. This table holds roughly 93,000 clones, 90% to 95% found once. Sequencing was carried out using non-Treg CD4+ T cells sorted from blood. All receptors come from a human donor in good health. CDR3s include the opening cysteine and the closing phenylalanine or tryptophan. The order of the fields is J gene, V gene, CDR3 protein.

J gene: TRBJ2-1
V gene: TRBV11-2
CDR3 protein: CASNPGRWGNNEQFF

J gene: TRBJ1-5
V gene: TRBV4-2
CDR3 protein: CASSQGGTDFYSNQPQHF

J gene: TRBJ2-2
V gene: TRBV5-1
CDR3 protein: CASSLAVAGTGELFF

J gene: TRBJ2-1
V gene: TRBV6-5
CDR3 protein: CASSQSGAGGNEQFF

J gene: TRBJ2-4
V gene: TRBV18
CDR3 protein: CASSAHRGNIQYF

J gene: TRBJ2-3
V gene: TRBV6-1
CDR3 protein: CASSELGARTDTQYF

J gene: TRBJ1-1
V gene: TRBV19
CDR3 protein: CASSTSRGIEAFF

J gene: TRBJ2-5
V gene: TRBV18
CDR3 protein: CASSPLLGQETQYF

J gene: TRBJ2-1
V gene: TRBV4-1
CDR3 protein: CASSQDPSGSRNEQFF

J gene: TRBJ2-5
V gene: TRBV19
CDR3 protein: CASSGGVSETQYF

J gene: TRBJ2-2
V gene: TRBV19
CDR3 protein: CASRNARLAGGGTGELFF

J gene: TRBJ2-3
V gene: TRBV5-3
CDR3 protein: CARSLSAFTDTQYF

J gene: TRBJ2-7
V gene: TRBV14
CDR3 protein: CASSQPRGRYEQYF